The entry that follows covers one T cell receptor (beta chain) sequence. No antigen is known for it. Base qualities were left out, and no much larger clone turns up one base away. Germline trimming: 0 bases from V, 4 bases from J; junction bases outside gene matches: 7. Sequences SGHDT (CDR1) and YYEEEE (CDR2) are obtained from the germline V gene. Measured from the cysteine to the phenylalanine, the CDR3 is 16 residues long. Solely the CDR3 DNA is kept, with 48 bases framed from the first base. The library was obtained by the immunoSEQ multiplex PCR assay. TCRdb re-hosts the immuneACCESS table, in-frame sequences only. Its copies lack some clones; in the studies checked, an unresolved V gene accounts for under half of them, and the cause for the rest is not known. A total of 600,000 to 900,000 clones appear in this sample, 70% to 90% of them only once. The top ten constitute over 0.008% of the sample.

This sample was taken from a study of shared T cell receptors in the human thymus (dated by TCRdb to the early 2020s). A note on the overall study: The study examined how self-reactive, shared T-cell receptor alpha chains are generated in the human thymus.

These data also formed part of another study, on human thymus T cells. The second publication reports: The donors were immunologically healthy infants in Finland who had open corrective cardiac surgery for congenital heart defects. Thymus tissue was collected as surgical resects that were removed during corrective cardiac surgery. Biased V and J gene segment usage appeared to be present in both thymic and peripheral blood repertoires. The related research found that thymic TCR repertoires overlapped highly between unrelated individuals. The study described the TCR alpha and beta repertoires in under 10 infant thymus samples and a handful of matching peripheral blood samples. The infant donors were about 7 to 250 days old, and the cohort included five or six males and a couple of females. Thymocytes were mechanically released from the tissue and were stored as pellets of about 9-33 million cells at -70 degrees C. A QIAsymphony instrument was used to extract genomic DNA from frozen cell pellets. The immunoSEQ multiplex PCR assay was used to amplify the TCRB and TCRAD loci from a standardized quantity of quality-controlled genomic DNA. Amplicons spanned the V(D)J region at a length sufficient to cover the CDR3 and identify V and J genes. The amplicons were sequenced on an Illumina platform via the commercial immunoSEQ service. Primer bias and sequencing errors were corrected as previously described, and TCRAD and TCRB were defined on the basis of the IMGT database. immunoSEQ Analyzer 3.0 and VDJTools were used for repertoire analysis, which covered basic statistics, V/J segment usage, diversity estimates, rarefaction and pairwise overlap. Diversity was estimated with Chao1, ChaoE, Efron-Thisted, Shannon and inverse Simpson indices, and also on datasets down-sampled to the smallest sample. Repertoire overlap was determined by strict matching of CDR3 nucleotide sequence, V gene and J gene, and Jaccard-based multidimensional scaling clustering was applied. On average, approximately 860,000 unique TCRB clonotypes were obtained from thymus samples, compared with approximately 82,000 from blood samples.

The clonotype comes from a girl under two years old with a congenital heart defect. Donor details come from another sample of the same person, matched by shared clones. The sequenced sample consisted of thymocytes. The chain is encoded by TRBV5-6 joined to TRBJ2-5; 9 bases in the junction line up with TRBD2. Here is the DNA: TGTGCCAGCAGCTTGGGCGCGGGGGGGCGTAGAGAGACCCAGTACTTC. It translates to CASSLGAGGRRETQYF.